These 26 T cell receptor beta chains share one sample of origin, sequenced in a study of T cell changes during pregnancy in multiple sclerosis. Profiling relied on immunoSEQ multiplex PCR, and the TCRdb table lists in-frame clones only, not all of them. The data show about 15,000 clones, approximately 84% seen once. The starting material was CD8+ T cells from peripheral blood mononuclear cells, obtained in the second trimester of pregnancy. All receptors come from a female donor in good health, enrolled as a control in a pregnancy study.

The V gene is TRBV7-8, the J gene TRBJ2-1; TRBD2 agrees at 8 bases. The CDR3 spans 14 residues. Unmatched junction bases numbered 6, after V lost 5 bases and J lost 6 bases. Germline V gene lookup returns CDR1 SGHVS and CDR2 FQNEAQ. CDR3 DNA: TGTGCCAGCAGCGCCGGGACTAGTGGCAATGAGCAGTTCTTC. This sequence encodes CASSAGTSGNEQFF.

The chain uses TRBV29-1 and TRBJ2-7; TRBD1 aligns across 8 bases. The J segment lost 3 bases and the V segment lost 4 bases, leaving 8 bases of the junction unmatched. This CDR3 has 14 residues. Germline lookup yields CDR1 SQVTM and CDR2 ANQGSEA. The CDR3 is CSVVGAGGGYEQYF. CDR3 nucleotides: TGCAGCGTTGTTGGGGCAGGGGGCGGCTACGAGCAGTACTTC.

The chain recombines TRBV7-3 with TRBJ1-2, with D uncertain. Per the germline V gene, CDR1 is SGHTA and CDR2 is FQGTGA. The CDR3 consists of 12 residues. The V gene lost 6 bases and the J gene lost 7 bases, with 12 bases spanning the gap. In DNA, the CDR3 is TGTGCCAGCAGGGAAGGTAGCGGTGGCTACACCTTC. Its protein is CASREGSGGYTF.

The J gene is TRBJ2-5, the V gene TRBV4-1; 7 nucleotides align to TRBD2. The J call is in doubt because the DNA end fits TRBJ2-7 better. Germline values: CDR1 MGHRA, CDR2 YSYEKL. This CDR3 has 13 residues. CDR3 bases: TGCGCCAGCAGCCAATCGGGGGGTCGCGAGCAGTACTTC. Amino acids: CASSQSGGREQYF.

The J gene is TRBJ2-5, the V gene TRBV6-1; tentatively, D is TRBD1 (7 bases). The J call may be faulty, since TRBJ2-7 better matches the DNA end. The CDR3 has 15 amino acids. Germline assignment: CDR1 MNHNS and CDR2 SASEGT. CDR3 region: CASSEAEGANYEQYF. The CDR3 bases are TGTGCCAGCAGTGAAGCGGAGGGGGCCAACTACGAGCAGTACTTC.

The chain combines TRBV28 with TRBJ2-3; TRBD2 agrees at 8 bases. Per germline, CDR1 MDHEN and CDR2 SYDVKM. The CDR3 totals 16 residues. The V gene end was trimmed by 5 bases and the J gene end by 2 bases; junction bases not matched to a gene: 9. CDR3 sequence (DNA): TGTGCCAGCAGTACTAGGGACGGGGGGGCCACAGATACGCAGTATTTT. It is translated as CASSTRDGGATDTQYF.

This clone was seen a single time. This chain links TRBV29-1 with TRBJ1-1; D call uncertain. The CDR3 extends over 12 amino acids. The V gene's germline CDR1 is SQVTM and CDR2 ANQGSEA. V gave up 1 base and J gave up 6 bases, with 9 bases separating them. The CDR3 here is CSVEGADPEAFF. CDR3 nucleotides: TGCAGCGTTGAAGGGGCAGATCCTGAAGCTTTCTTT.

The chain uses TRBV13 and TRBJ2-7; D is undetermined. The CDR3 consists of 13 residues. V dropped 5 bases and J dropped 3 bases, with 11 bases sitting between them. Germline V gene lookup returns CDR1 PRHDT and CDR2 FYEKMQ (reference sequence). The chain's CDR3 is CASSPLEVYEQYF. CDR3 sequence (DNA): TGTGCCAGCAGCCCCCTCGAGGTCTACGAGCAGTACTTC.

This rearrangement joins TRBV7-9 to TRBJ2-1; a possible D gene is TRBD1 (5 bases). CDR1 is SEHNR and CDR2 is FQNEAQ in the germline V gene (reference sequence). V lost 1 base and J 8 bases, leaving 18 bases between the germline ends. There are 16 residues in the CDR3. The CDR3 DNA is TGTGCCAGCAGCTTAGGGACGTGGACCCTCAGGGATGAGCAGTTCTTC. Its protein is CASSLGTWTLRDEQFF.

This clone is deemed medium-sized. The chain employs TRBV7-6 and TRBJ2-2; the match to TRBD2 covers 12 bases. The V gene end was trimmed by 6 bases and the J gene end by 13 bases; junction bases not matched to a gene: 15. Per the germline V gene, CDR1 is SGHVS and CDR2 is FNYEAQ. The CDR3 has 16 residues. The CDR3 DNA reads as TGTGCCAGCAGTCCCTCGTCTAGCGGGGGGGCCGGCGCGCTGTTTTTT. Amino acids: CASSPSSSGGAGALFF.

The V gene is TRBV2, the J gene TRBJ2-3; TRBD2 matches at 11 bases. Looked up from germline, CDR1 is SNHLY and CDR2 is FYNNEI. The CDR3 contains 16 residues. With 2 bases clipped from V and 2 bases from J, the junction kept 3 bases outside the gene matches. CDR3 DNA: TGTGCCAGCAGTGAACTAGCGGGGGGAGACACAGATACGCAGTATTTT. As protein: CASSELAGGDTDTQYF.

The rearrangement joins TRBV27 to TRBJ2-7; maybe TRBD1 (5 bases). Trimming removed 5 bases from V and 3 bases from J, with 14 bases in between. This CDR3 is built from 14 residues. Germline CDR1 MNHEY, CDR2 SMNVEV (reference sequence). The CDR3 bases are TGTGCCAGCAGTCTACAGGTTTACAACTACGAGCAGTACTTC. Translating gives CASSLQVYNYEQYF.

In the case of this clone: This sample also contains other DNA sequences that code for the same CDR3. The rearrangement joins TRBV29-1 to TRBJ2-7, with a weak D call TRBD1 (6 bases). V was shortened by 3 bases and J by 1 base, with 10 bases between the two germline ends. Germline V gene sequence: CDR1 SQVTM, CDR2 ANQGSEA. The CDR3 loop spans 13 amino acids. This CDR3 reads CSVEADRSYEQYF. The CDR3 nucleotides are TGCAGCGTTGAGGCGGACAGATCCTACGAGCAGTACTTC.

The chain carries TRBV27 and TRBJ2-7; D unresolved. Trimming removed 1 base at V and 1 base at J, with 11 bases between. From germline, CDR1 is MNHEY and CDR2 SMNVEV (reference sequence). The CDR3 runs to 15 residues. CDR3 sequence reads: CASSLFDSSSYEQYF. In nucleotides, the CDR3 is TGTGCCAGCAGTTTATTCGATTCGAGTTCCTACGAGCAGTACTTC.

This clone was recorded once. CDR3 DNA: TGTGCCAGCAGCCCATGGGACAGGGGTGGTACTGAAGCTTTCTTT. This sequence encodes CASSPWDRGGTEAFF. J is TRBJ1-1 and V is TRBV4-2, with 10 bases lining up with TRBD1. V was pared by 4 bases and J by 5 bases, with 7 bases of the junction left unmatched. CDR3 length: 15 amino acids. CDR1 and CDR2 from the germline V gene are LGHNA and YNFKEQ.

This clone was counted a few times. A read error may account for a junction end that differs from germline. In DNA form, the CDR3 reads TGTGCTAGCAGCCCGGAGGGGGCCCCCTCCTACGAGCAGTACTTC. It translates to CASSPEGAPSYEQYF. This chain joins TRBV7-7 and TRBJ2-7, with D perhaps TRBD1 (7 bases). Germline lookup yields CDR1 SSHAT and CDR2 FNYEAQ (reference sequence). CDR3 length equals 15 residues.

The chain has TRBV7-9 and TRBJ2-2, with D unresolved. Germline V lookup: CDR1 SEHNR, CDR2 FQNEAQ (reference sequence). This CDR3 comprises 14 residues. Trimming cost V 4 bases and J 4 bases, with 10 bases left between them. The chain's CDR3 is CASSSVSGTGELFF. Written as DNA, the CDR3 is TGTGCCAGCAGCTCGGTTTCGGGCACCGGGGAGCTGTTTTTT.

Here the CDR3 DNA reads TGTGCCAGCAGTTCCGGGACAGGGGAAGGGGATGAGCAGTTCTTC. It translates to CASSSGTGEGDEQFF. The chain is built from TRBV6-4 and TRBJ2-1, with 10 bases aligning to TRBD1. Trimming removed 5 bases from V and 8 bases from J; junction bases left unmatched: 9. The CDR3 totals 15 residues. Germline V gene lookup returns CDR1 MRHNA and CDR2 SNTAGT.

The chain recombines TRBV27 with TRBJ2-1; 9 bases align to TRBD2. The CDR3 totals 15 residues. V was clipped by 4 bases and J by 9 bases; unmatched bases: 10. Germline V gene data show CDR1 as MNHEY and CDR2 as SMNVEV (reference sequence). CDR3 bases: TGTGCCAGCAGTTCGTCCGCGGGGGGGCTGGCTGAGCAGTTCTTC. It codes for CASSSSAGGLAEQFF.

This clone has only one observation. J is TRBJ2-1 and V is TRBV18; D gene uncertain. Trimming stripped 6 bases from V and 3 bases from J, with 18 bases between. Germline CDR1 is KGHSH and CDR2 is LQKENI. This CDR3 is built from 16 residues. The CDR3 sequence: CASSQDFPGIYNEQFF. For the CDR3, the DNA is TGTGCCAGCTCGCAAGATTTCCCGGGTATCTACAATGAGCAGTTCTTC.

CDR3 in amino acids: CASTLSKAKNIQYF. CDR3 DNA sequence: TGTGCCAGCACTCTAAGTAAAGCCAAAAACATTCAGTACTTC. This sequence joins TRBV2 and TRBJ2-4; D remains unclear. The CDR3 is 14 residues long. Germline V CDR1 and CDR2: SNHLY, FYNNEI. V shed 7 bases and J shed 0 bases, with 10 bases lying between them. Full variable domain (rest looked up from reference TRBV2 and TRBJ2-4): EPEVTQTPSHQVTQMGQEVILRCVPISNHLYFYWYRQILGQKVEFLVSFYNNEISEKSEIFDDQFSVERPDGSNFTLKIRSTKLEDSAMYFCASTLSKAKNIQYFGAGTRLSVL.

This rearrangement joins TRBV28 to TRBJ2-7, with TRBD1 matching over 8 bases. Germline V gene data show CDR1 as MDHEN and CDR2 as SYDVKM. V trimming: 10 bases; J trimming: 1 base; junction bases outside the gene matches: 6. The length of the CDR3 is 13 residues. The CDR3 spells CATIDRGSYEQYF. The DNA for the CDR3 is TGTGCCACAATCGACAGGGGATCCTACGAGCAGTACTTC. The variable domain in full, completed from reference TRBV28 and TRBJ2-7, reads DVKVTQSSRYLVKRTGEKVFLECVQDMDHENMFWYRQDPGLGLRLIYFSYDVKMKEKGDIPEGYSVSREKKERFSLILESASTNQTSMYLCATIDRGSYEQYFGPGTRLTVT.

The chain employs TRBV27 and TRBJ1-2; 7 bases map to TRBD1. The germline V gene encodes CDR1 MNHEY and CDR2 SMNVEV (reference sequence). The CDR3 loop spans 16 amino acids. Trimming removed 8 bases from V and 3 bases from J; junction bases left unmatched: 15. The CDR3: CASRPRGTVLYYGYTF. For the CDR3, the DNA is TGTGCCAGCCGCCCCAGGGGGACAGTGCTTTACTATGGCTACACCTTC.

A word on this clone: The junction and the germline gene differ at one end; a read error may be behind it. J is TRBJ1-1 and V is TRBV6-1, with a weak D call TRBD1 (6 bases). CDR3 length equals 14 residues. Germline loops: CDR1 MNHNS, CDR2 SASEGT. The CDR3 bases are TGTGCCAGTAGTGGGAGGACAGTCGAGGCTGAAGCTTTCTTT. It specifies CASSGRTVEAEAFF.

CDR3 loop: CSVADSYNQPQHF. Written as DNA, the CDR3 is TGCAGCGTGGCCGACAGTTACAATCAGCCCCAGCATTTT. The rearrangement links TRBV29-1 to TRBJ1-5; D possibly corresponds to TRBD1 (5 bases). The germline V gene encodes CDR1 SQVTM and CDR2 ANQGSEA. This CDR3 region has 13 residues. The V end was cut by 6 bases, the J end by 3 bases, with 12 bases between.

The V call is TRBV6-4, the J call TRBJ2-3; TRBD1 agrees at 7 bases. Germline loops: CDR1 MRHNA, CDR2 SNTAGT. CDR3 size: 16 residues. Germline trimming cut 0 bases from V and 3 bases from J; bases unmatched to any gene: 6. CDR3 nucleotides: TGTGCCAGCAGTGACTCGGCAGGGGGATCTACAGATACGCAGTATTTT. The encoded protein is CASSDSAGGSTDTQYF.